What follows is one T cell receptor beta chain and its context. Antigen: not known. By flow cytometry, patients selected for sequencing had shown an expansion of CD8+CD57+ cells. Patients were therapy-naive when their blood was sampled. This specimen belongs to a study of CD8+CD57+ T cells in acquired aplastic anemia. Whole-study findings and limits: Patients and controls shared 25 to 35 CD8+ CDR3 sequences, which appeared highly expressed in patients and within their immunodominant clones. No significant patient-versus-control difference appeared in CD8+ Simpson's diversity.

V gave up 3 bases and J gave up 7 bases; unmatched junction bases: 3. Germline values: CDR1 DFQATT, CDR2 SNEGSKA (reference sequence). This CDR3 has 14 amino acids. Genomic DNA served as template for TCR beta VDJ and CDR3 profiling. MiXCR was run by TCRdb on the reads, yielding one entry per CDR3 protein. Of approximately 160,000 distinct CDR3 sequences listed, around half are singletons. The rearrangement uses TRBV20-1 and TRBJ1-6; 10 nucleotides match TRBD1. The sample comprised sorted CD4+, CD8+, or CD8+CD57+ T cells (not recorded which) from PBMCs. The TCR was taken from a human donor with aplastic anemia. The CDR3 sequence: CSASPGQGNSPLHF. Written as DNA, the CDR3 is TGCAGTGCTAGTCCGGGACAGGGGAATTCACCCCTCCACTTT.